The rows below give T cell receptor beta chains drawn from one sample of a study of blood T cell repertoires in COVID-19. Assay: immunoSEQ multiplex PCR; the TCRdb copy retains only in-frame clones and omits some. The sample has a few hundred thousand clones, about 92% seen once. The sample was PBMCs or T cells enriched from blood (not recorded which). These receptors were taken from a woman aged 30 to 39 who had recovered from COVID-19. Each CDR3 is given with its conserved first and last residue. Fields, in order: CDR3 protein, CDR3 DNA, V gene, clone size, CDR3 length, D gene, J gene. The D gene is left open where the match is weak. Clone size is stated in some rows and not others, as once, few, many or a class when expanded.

CDR3 protein: CASSSSDYSGNTIYF
CDR3 DNA: TGCGCCAGCAGCTCAAGCGACTACTCTGGAAACACCATATATTTT
V gene: TRBV5-1
clone size: NA
CDR3 length: 15
D gene: NA
J gene: TRBJ1-3

CDR3 protein: CASSLGGGEITEAFF
CDR3 DNA: TGTGCCAGCAGTTTGGGGGGAGGGGAGATCACTGAAGCTTTCTTT
V gene: TRBV28
clone size: NA
CDR3 length: 15
D gene: NA
J gene: TRBJ1-1

CDR3 protein: CASSLTARPGTSGRPTTYNEQFF
CDR3 DNA: TGTGCCAGCAGCCTCACGGCCCGCCCGGGGACTAGCGGGAGGCCGACTACCTACAATGAGCAGTTCTTC
V gene: TRBV7-8
clone size: NA
CDR3 length: 23
D gene: TRBD2
J gene: TRBJ2-1

CDR3 protein: CASSVDQGSGEQYF
CDR3 DNA: TGTGCCAGCAGCGTGGACCAGGGGTCGGGCGAGCAGTACTTC
V gene: TRBV9
clone size: NA
CDR3 length: 14
D gene: NA
J gene: TRBJ2-7

CDR3 protein: CASSFTGVGNQPQHF
CDR3 DNA: TGTGCCAGCAGTTTTACAGGGGTTGGCAATCAGCCCCAGCATTTT
V gene: TRBV6-2/TRBV6-3
clone size: NA
CDR3 length: 15
D gene: TRBD1
J gene: TRBJ1-5

CDR3 protein: CASRTGVRGTEAFF
CDR3 DNA: TGTGCCAGCAGAACGGGGGTGAGGGGCACTGAAGCTTTCTTT
V gene: TRBV6-8
clone size: NA
CDR3 length: 14
D gene: NA
J gene: TRBJ1-1

CDR3 protein: CASRDTYSNQPQHF
CDR3 DNA: TGTGCCAGCAGGGACACATATAGCAATCAGCCCCAGCATTTT
V gene: TRBV2
clone size: NA
CDR3 length: 14
D gene: NA
J gene: TRBJ1-5

CDR3 protein: CASSLSGQGPYEQYF
CDR3 DNA: TGTGCCAGCAGTTTAAGCGGACAGGGCCCCTACGAGCAGTACTTC
V gene: TRBV27
clone size: NA
CDR3 length: 15
D gene: TRBD1
J gene: TRBJ2-7

CDR3 protein: CASSLPRKDGYTF
CDR3 DNA: TGTGCCAGCAGTTTACCCAGGAAGGATGGCTACACCTTC
V gene: TRBV28
clone size: once
CDR3 length: 13
D gene: NA
J gene: TRBJ1-2

CDR3 protein: CASSVDRGGYGYTF
CDR3 DNA: TGTGCCAGCAGCGTGGACAGGGGAGGCTATGGCTACACCTTC
V gene: TRBV5-4
clone size: NA
CDR3 length: 14
D gene: TRBD1
J gene: TRBJ1-2

CDR3 protein: CASSLREADTQYF
CDR3 DNA: TGTGCCAGCAGTTTGCGGGAAGCGGATACGCAGTATTTT
V gene: TRBV12-3/TRBV12-4
clone size: NA
CDR3 length: 13
D gene: NA
J gene: TRBJ2-3

CDR3 protein: CASSTRDESSGANVLTF
CDR3 DNA: TGTGCCAGCAGCACGCGGGACGAGAGCTCTGGGGCCAACGTCCTGACTTTC
V gene: TRBV4-2
clone size: NA
CDR3 length: 17
D gene: NA
J gene: TRBJ2-6

CDR3 protein: CASSLSGQEQFF
CDR3 DNA: TGTGCCAGCAGCTTATCGGGACAGGAGCAGTTCTTC
V gene: TRBV7-3
clone size: once
CDR3 length: 12
D gene: TRBD1
J gene: TRBJ2-1

CDR3 protein: CASSHLTSGNHQPQHF
CDR3 DNA: TGTGCCAGCAGTCACCTTACCTCCGGGAACCATCAGCCCCAGCATTTT
V gene: TRBV28
clone size: NA
CDR3 length: 16
D gene: NA
J gene: TRBJ1-5

CDR3 protein: CASSFGQGSYEQYF
CDR3 DNA: TGTGCCAGCAGCTTCGGACAGGGTTCCTACGAGCAGTACTTC
V gene: TRBV7-9
clone size: NA
CDR3 length: 14
D gene: TRBD1
J gene: TRBJ2-7

CDR3 protein: CASSKTGVYTF
CDR3 DNA: TGTGCCAGCAGTAAGACAGGGGTTTACACCTTC
V gene: TRBV12-3/TRBV12-4
clone size: once
CDR3 length: 11
D gene: TRBD1
J gene: TRBJ1-2

CDR3 protein: CASSLENLLAGVSQFF
CDR3 DNA: TGTGCCAGCAGCTTAGAAAATCTACTAGCGGGAGTTTCTCAGTTCTTC
V gene: TRBV7-9
clone size: NA
CDR3 length: 16
D gene: TRBD2
J gene: TRBJ2-1

CDR3 protein: CATSGGYEQYF
CDR3 DNA: TGTGCCACCAGTGGCGGCTACGAGCAGTACTTC
V gene: TRBV24-1
clone size: NA
CDR3 length: 11
D gene: NA
J gene: TRBJ2-7

CDR3 protein: CASSSGLGANYGYTF
CDR3 DNA: TGCGCCAGCAGCTCCGGACTGGGAGCTAACTATGGCTACACCTTC
V gene: TRBV5-1
clone size: NA
CDR3 length: 15
D gene: NA
J gene: TRBJ1-2

CDR3 protein: CASSRLFPPRWDSYEQYF
CDR3 DNA: TGTGCCAGCAGCCGATTGTTCCCTCCTCGCTGGGACAGCTACGAGCAGTACTTC
V gene: TRBV7-3
clone size: NA
CDR3 length: 18
D gene: TRBD1
J gene: TRBJ2-7

CDR3 protein: CASSPPGGLSYEQYF
CDR3 DNA: TGTGCCAGCAGTCCACCGGGGGGACTCAGCTACGAGCAGTACTTC
V gene: TRBV28
clone size: NA
CDR3 length: 15
D gene: TRBD2
J gene: TRBJ2-7

CDR3 protein: CASSQGLPGQPQHF
CDR3 DNA: TGTGCCAGCAGTCAAGGATTACCGGGGCAGCCCCAGCATTTT
V gene: TRBV27
clone size: NA
CDR3 length: 14
D gene: NA
J gene: TRBJ1-5

CDR3 protein: CASSRDSQDSPLHF
CDR3 DNA: TGTGCCAGCAGCCGGGACAGCCAAGACTCACCCCTCCACTTT
V gene: TRBV11-1
clone size: many
CDR3 length: 14
D gene: TRBD1
J gene: TRBJ1-6

CDR3 protein: CASSQGDVGELFF
CDR3 DNA: TGTGCCAGCAGCCAAGGAGATGTCGGGGAGCTGTTTTTT
V gene: TRBV4-2
clone size: NA
CDR3 length: 13
D gene: NA
J gene: TRBJ2-2

CDR3 protein: CASSPTRGVGVQPQHF
CDR3 DNA: TGTGCCAGCAGTCCGACCCGGGGGGTGGGAGTTCAGCCCCAGCATTTT
V gene: TRBV27
clone size: NA
CDR3 length: 16
D gene: NA
J gene: TRBJ1-5

CDR3 protein: CASSYGLAGVNEQFF
CDR3 DNA: TGTGCCAGCAGCTACGGACTAGCGGGAGTCAATGAGCAGTTCTTC
V gene: TRBV14
clone size: NA
CDR3 length: 15
D gene: TRBD2
J gene: TRBJ2-1

CDR3 protein: CASSLVAGKGNQPQHF
CDR3 DNA: TGTGCCAGCAGCTTAGTGGCAGGGAAGGGCAATCAGCCCCAGCATTTT
V gene: TRBV7-2
clone size: NA
CDR3 length: 16
D gene: NA
J gene: TRBJ1-5

CDR3 protein: CASSSGGTGRTYEQYF
CDR3 DNA: TGTGCCAGCAGTTCGGGAGGGACAGGGAGAACCTACGAGCAGTACTTC
V gene: TRBV6-2/TRBV6-3
clone size: NA
CDR3 length: 16
D gene: NA
J gene: TRBJ2-7